This T cell receptor (beta chain) was identified during a study of T cells in Graves' hyperthyroidism and ophthalmopathy. Study at large: The authors collected peripheral blood at initial diagnosis, before any treatment.

Authors of the study amplified TCR beta CDR3 regions from RNA transcripts. Primed by the HTBI set, a first-round RT-PCR was run on the TCR CDR3. TCRdb re-analysed the multiplex PCR reads in MiXCR, keeping a single row per CDR3 protein. The top ten hold roughly 10% of the sample, which has 650,000 to 750,000 distinct CDR3 sequences, about 14% seen once. This clonotype showed up many times. Patients counted as stable if ophthalmopathy did not develop within 18 months. Reasons for excluding patients were uncontrolled infection, other autoimmune disease, pregnancy or lactation. Sequenced: blood. The sequence was obtained from a woman aged 18-29 years with Graves' hyperthyroidism.

The CDR3 nucleotides are TGTGCCAGCAGGCCGTTAGCGGGAGGAGGTAGCACAGATACGCAGTATTTT. It encodes CASRPLAGGGSTDTQYF. V and J are TRBV3-1 and TRBJ2-3; 10 bases map to TRBD2. The junction had 9 bases not matched to a gene; V was cut back by 6 bases and J by 0 bases. The V gene's germline CDR1 is LGHDT and CDR2 YNNKEL (reference sequence). CDR3 length: 17 amino acids.